The entry that follows covers one T cell receptor (beta chain) sequence. As yet, its antigen is unknown. Trimming cost V 0 bases and J 8 bases, with 8 bases left between them. This CDR3 has 12 residues. Germline loops: CDR1 SGHRS, CDR2 YFSETQ. The data are from a study of cytomegalovirus exposure and HLA in healthy donors. Across the study: From donors who were HLA-typed, an early data release held 80 million to 95 million unique TCRs.

These donors counted as nominally healthy when sampled, but unrecorded immune exposures were likely. The PCR employed 60 Vbeta primers together with 13 Jbeta primers. Some clones are missing from TCRdb's copy, which holds only in-frame ones; the method was immunoSEQ multiplex PCR. The data contain 150,000 to 200,000 clones, roughly 87% of them seen just once; the ten biggest clones take up 1.6%. Study conclusions and caveats: Published work reported that the classifier diagnosed cytomegalovirus status with high specificity and sensitivity. Association of a missense DCLRE1C variant with TCR beta V- and J-gene trimming was reported in a later analysis.

The chain recombines TRBV5-1 with TRBJ1-2; D possibly corresponds to TRBD1 (6 bases). The clonotype comes from a man aged 45-65 years in good health and CMV-seronegative. The sequencing sample was made of PBMCs. CDR3 amino acids: CASSLEGVGYTF. As DNA, the CDR3 is TGCGCCAGCAGCTTGGAGGGGGTGGGCTACACCTTC.